The TCR beta chain described here comes from a study of T cell responses to AZD1222 COVID-19 vaccine. The length of the CDR3 is 17 residues. V shed 6 bases and J shed 0 bases, with 15 bases lying between them. Study results and caveats: Increases in Spike-specific TCR breadth and depth were seen after two AZD1222 doses.

The repertoire was sequenced with immunoSEQ multiplex PCR; TCRdb's copy has only in-frame clones and lacks some. Of some 150,000 clones in the sample, roughly nine tenths are singletons; the top ten hold about 5%. On this clone itself: Its antigen is currently unknown.

This clonotype was sampled from an adult in good health. J is TRBJ1-6 and V is TRBV23-1; D is unresolved. TRBV23-1 is flagged as an ORF with uncertain function. The sample here was peripheral blood, taken on day 0 of MenACWY control vaccination. The CDR3 DNA reads TGCGCCAGCAGCCTGGTCCGGGGAAGCTCCTATAATTCACCCCTCCACTTT. Protein sequence: CASSLVRGSSYNSPLHF.